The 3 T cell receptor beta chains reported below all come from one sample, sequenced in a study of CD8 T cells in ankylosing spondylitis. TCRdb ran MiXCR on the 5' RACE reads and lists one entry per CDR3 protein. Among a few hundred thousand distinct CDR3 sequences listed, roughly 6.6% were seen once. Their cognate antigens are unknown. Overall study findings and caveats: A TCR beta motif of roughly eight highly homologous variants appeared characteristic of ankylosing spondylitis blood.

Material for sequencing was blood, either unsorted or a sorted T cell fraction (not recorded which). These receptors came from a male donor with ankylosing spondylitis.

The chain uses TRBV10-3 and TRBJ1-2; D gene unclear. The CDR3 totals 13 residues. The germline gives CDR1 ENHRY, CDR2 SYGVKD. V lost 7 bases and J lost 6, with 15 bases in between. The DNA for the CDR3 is TGTGCCATCATTGGATCCAAAGCGGATGGCTACACCTTC. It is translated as CAIIGSKADGYTF.

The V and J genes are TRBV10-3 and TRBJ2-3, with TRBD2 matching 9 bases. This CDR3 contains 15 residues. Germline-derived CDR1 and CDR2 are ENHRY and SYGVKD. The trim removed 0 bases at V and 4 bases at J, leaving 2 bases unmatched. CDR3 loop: CAISESGLAADTQYF. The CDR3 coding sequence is TGTGCCATCAGTGAGTCGGGACTAGCCGCAGATACGCAGTATTTT.

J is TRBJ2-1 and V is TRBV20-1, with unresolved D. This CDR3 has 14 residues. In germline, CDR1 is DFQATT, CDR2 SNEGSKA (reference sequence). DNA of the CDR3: TGCTGTTCGAGCCTGGCTGCGGACTACAATGAGCAGTTCTTC. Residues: CCSSLAADYNEQFF.